A selection of T cell receptor beta chains follows, all from one sample in a study of siplizumab effects on memory and regulatory T cells. Clones were sequenced by immunoSEQ multiplex PCR, and TCRdb holds only the in-frame ones, with some missing. This sample has roughly 93,000 clones, with roughly 94% found just once. The sample taken for sequencing was non-Treg CD4+ T cells sorted from blood. The receptors were gathered from a human donor in good health. Each CDR3 is given with its conserved first and last residue. Fields, in order: clone size, D gene, V gene, J gene, CDR3 DNA, CDR3 protein. A D gene is named only where the DNA matches it firmly. Not all rows give a size; the values are once, few, many and, for expanded clones, a class.

>.|TRBD2|TRBV18|TRBJ2-3
TGTGCCAGCTCACCTCCGTTTGCGGGAGGTACAGATACGCAGTATTTT
CASSPPFAGGTDTQYF
>.|.|TRBV12-1|TRBJ1-4
TGTGCCAGCAGCTTCAAAACCTCGGGACGCGATGAAAAACTGTTTTTT
CASSFKTSGRDEKLFF
>.|.|TRBV7-9|TRBJ1-3
TGTGCCAGCAGCTTAGAACACAGGGCGAACACCATATATTTT
CASSLEHRANTIYF
>.|TRBD2|TRBV18|TRBJ2-3
TGTGCCAGCTCACCTCCCGGACTAGCGGGGACAGATACGCAGTATTTT
CASSPPGLAGTDTQYF
>.|.|TRBV6-5|TRBJ1-1
TGTGCCAGCAAGAGGGGCGCTGAAGCTTTCTTT
CASKRGAEAFF
>.|.|TRBV28|TRBJ1-5
TGTGCCAGCAGTTCATGGGGCAGAGGTGGCAATCAGCCCCAGCATTTT
CASSSWGRGGNQPQHF
>.|.|TRBV28|TRBJ2-1
TGTGCCAGCAGTGGGCCAGCGGGCTTTGGTTATGAGCAGTTCTTC
CASSGPAGFGYEQFF
>.|.|TRBV5-1|TRBJ2-2
TGCGCCAGCAGTTTCGATTTACGGCCCCGGAAGAACACCGGGGAGCTGTTTTTT
CASSFDLRPRKNTGELFF
>.|.|TRBV18|TRBJ2-4
TGTGCCAGCTCACCACCGGAGCGGGCCAAAAACATTCAGTACTTC
CASSPPERAKNIQYF
>.|.|TRBV28|TRBJ1-5
TGTGCCAGCAGGATCTTACAGGGTAATCAGCCCCAGCATTTT
CASRILQGNQPQHF
>.|.|TRBV9|TRBJ2-1
TGTGCCAGCAGCGAGACAGGACAGACCTACAATGAGCAGTTCTTC
CASSETGQTYNEQFF
>.|.|TRBV6-5|TRBJ2-3
TGTGCCAGCAGAAGCCGAGGCACAGATACGCAGTATTTT
CASRSRGTDTQYF
>.|TRBD1|TRBV5-4|TRBJ1-1
TGTGCCAGCAGCCGGAACAGGGGGGTCCCTGAAGCTTTCTTT
CASSRNRGVPEAFF
>.|TRBD1|TRBV11-2|TRBJ1-6
TGTGCCAGCAGCCTAGGGGGCAGCTATAATTCACCCCTCCACTTT
CASSLGGSYNSPLHF
>once|TRBD2|TRBV7-8|TRBJ2-3
TGTGCCAGCAGCTTAGGAAGTTGGAGCGGGGCTAGCACAGATACGCAGTATTTT
CASSLGSWSGASTDTQYF
>.|.|TRBV19|TRBJ1-2
TGTGCCAGTGACCCCGACGGCAGTAGAAACTATGGCTACACCTTC
CASDPDGSRNYGYTF
>.|.|TRBV28|TRBJ1-2
TGTGCCAGTGACGGGGGATATGGCTACACCTTC
CASDGGYGYTF
>.|TRBD1|TRBV28|TRBJ2-3
TGTGCCAGCAACCGGGACAGGGTCACAGATACGCAGTATTTT
CASNRDRVTDTQYF
>.|.|TRBV11-1|TRBJ1-1
TGTGCCAGCAGCAGACCGATGAACACTGAAGCTTTCTTT
CASSRPMNTEAFF
>.|.|TRBV7-2|TRBJ2-2
TGTGCCAGCAGCATTCTAACGGGGACTGCCACCAACACCGGGGAGCTGTTTTTT
CASSILTGTATNTGELFF
>.|.|TRBV6-6|TRBJ2-5
TGTGCCAGCAGTTTCACAGGGCCGGGGGGAGAGACCCAGTACTTC
CASSFTGPGGETQYF
>.|TRBD1|TRBV5-8|TRBJ1-1
TGTGCCAGCAGCCACAGGGGGCGGGCGTCTCGGGCTTTCTTT
CASSHRGRASRAFF
>.|.|TRBV18|TRBJ2-1
TGTGCCAGCTCACCAACCTACAATGAGCAGTTCTTC
CASSPTYNEQFF
>once|.|TRBV5-5|TRBJ2-5
TGTGCCAGCAGCTTGGTCGGCAGACCAGGGACCCAGTACTTC
CASSLVGRPGTQYF
>.|TRBD1|TRBV5-8|TRBJ2-4
TGTGCCAGCAGCTTGGTCAGGGGGCGCATTCAGTACTTC
CASSLVRGRIQYF
>.|.|TRBV7-2|TRBJ1-5
TGTGCCAGCAGCTTTTTCAGGGAGGATCAGCCCCAGCATTTT
CASSFFREDQPQHF
>.|.|TRBV15|TRBJ2-4
TGTGCCACCGCCACAGGGACTCTAGCCAAAAACATTCAGTACTTC
CATATGTLAKNIQYF
>.|.|TRBV11-3|TRBJ2-1
TGTGCCAGCAGCTTAGAAAACGATGAGCAGTTCTTC
CASSLENDEQFF
>.|.|TRBV18|TRBJ2-2
TGTGCCAGCTCACCGGGCCCGGGACACACCGGGGAGCTGTTTTTT
CASSPGPGHTGELFF
>.|.|TRBV7-9|TRBJ1-4
TGTGCCAGCAGCTGGGGACAAGGGTCTGAAAAACTGTTTTTT
CASSWGQGSEKLFF
>.|.|TRBV6-1|TRBJ2-5
TGTGCCAGCAGTTTTTATGGGGGGCGCGAAGAGACCCAGTACTTC
CASSFYGGREETQYF
>.|.|TRBV7-9|TRBJ2-7
TGTGCCAGCAGCTTATACCAGGGGAACTCCTACGAGCAGTACTTC
CASSLYQGNSYEQYF
>.|.|TRBV6-6|TRBJ1-1
TGTGCCAGCAGTTACCCCCATGCAGGGAAGAACACTGAAGCTTTCTTT
CASSYPHAGKNTEAFF
>few|.|TRBV27|TRBJ2-7
TGTGCCAGCAGTCACCGCCCCGACAGGCCCTACGAGCAGTACTTC
CASSHRPDRPYEQYF
>.|.|TRBV7-3|TRBJ2-2
TGTGCCAGCAGCTTAACACCGCGCGCCGGGGAGCTGTTTTTT
CASSLTPRAGELFF
>.|.|TRBV11-2|TRBJ2-7
TGTGCCAGCAGCTTTGCGGGAACTGGAATTTGCCACTTC
CASSFAGTGICHF
>.|.|TRBV25-1|TRBJ2-5
TGTGCCAGCAGTGAATATCGGCAGGTGGAGACCCAGTACTTC
CASSEYRQVETQYF
>.|.|TRBV30|TRBJ2-4
TGTGCCTGGGCCCTCCCCCTAACTAGGGTGGACATTCAGTACTTC
CAWALPLTRVDIQYF
>.|.|TRBV9|TRBJ2-1
TGTGCCAGCAGCGTAGAGGGGCGAGATGAGCAGTTCTTC
CASSVEGRDEQFF
>.|.|TRBV10-1|TRBJ2-7
TGCGCCAGCAGTGAGACGTACAGCCAGGGTACCTACGAGCAGTACTTC
CASSETYSQGTYEQYF
>.|TRBD2|TRBV14|TRBJ2-5
TGTGCCAGCAGCCAGGGACTAGCGGGGGCCCAAGAGACCCAGTACTTC
CASSQGLAGAQETQYF
>.|.|TRBV7-2|TRBJ1-1
TGTGCCAGCAGTCCGAGCCCAGGGGACCCGAACACTGAAGCTTTCTTT
CASSPSPGDPNTEAFF
>.|.|TRBV7-8|TRBJ2-7
TGTGCCAGCAGCCCAACGGACGGGATCGTCTCCGAGCAGTACTTC
CASSPTDGIVSEQYF
>.|TRBD2|TRBV7-7|TRBJ2-2
TGTGCCAGCAGCTCGATAGCGGGAAACACCGGGGAGCTGTTTTTT
CASSSIAGNTGELFF
>.|.|TRBV7-9|TRBJ2-1
TGTGCCAGCAGCTTTGGTAGTTCGGGTCTAGCGAGCCACAATGAGCAGTTCTTC
CASSFGSSGLASHNEQFF
>.|.|TRBV5-1|TRBJ2-5
TGCGCCAGCAGCCAAAACAGGGGAGGAGTAGAGACCCAGTACTTC
CASSQNRGGVETQYF
>.|TRBD1|TRBV28|TRBJ1-1
TGTGCCAGCACCTCCTCGACAGGGGTTCTCGCTGAAGCTTTCTTT
CASTSSTGVLAEAFF
>.|TRBD2|TRBV7-3|TRBJ2-3
TGTGCCAGCAGCCGAAACCCTCCTAGCGGGCAGAATACGCAGTATTTT
CASSRNPPSGQNTQYF
>.|TRBD1|TRBV18|TRBJ1-4
TGTGCCAGCTCACCTAGGACAGGGGGCGCGGCAACTAATGAAAAACTGTTTTTT
CASSPRTGGAATNEKLFF
>.|TRBD1|TRBV5-4|TRBJ1-2
TGTGCCAGCAGCTCCAGGGGGCGGGACTATGGCTACACCTTC
CASSSRGRDYGYTF
>.|.|TRBV7-3|TRBJ2-2
TGTGCCAGCAGTCGTCAGGGTACCGGGGAGCTGTTTTTT
CASSRQGTGELFF
>.|.|TRBV2|TRBJ1-2
TGTGCCAGCTGCGACGTTGGCTATGGCTACACCTTC
CASCDVGYGYTF
>.|.|TRBV9|TRBJ1-4
TGTGCCAGCAGCGTAAGTGCGGTTGGTGATGAAAAACTGTTTTTT
CASSVSAVGDEKLFF
>.|.|TRBV5-8|TRBJ2-7
TGTGCCAGCAGCTCCGCCTACGAGCAGTACTTC
CASSSAYEQYF
>.|TRBD2|TRBV9|TRBJ2-3
TGTGCCAGCAGCGATCGACTAGCGGGCACAGATACGCAGTATTTT
CASSDRLAGTDTQYF
>.|.|TRBV9|TRBJ2-5
TGTGCCAGCAGCGTAGACCCCCTGGAGACCCAGTACTTC
CASSVDPLETQYF
>.|.|TRBV10-3|TRBJ2-7
TGTGCCATCAGTGAGCAGGGAAACCCCTACGAGCAGTACTTC
CAISEQGNPYEQYF
>.|.|TRBV7-8|TRBJ2-3
TGTGCCAGCAGCTTAGCCACTATCAGGGGCTGGGATACGCAGTATTTT
CASSLATIRGWDTQYF
>.|TRBD2|TRBV5-4|TRBJ2-1
TGTGCCAGCAGCTTGGAAGGCCTAGCGGGAAGGGGGGAGCAGTTCTTC
CASSLEGLAGRGEQFF
>.|TRBD2|TRBV27|TRBJ2-3
TGTGCCAGCAGTTTATTTCCGCTAGCGGGTATCGAGACCGCGAGGAGCCCACGCACAGATACGCAGTATTTT
CASSLFPLAGIETARSPRTDTQYF